This entry lists 19 T cell receptor beta chains sequenced from one sample in a study of shared clonotypes between healthy human individuals. The repertoire was sequenced with immunoSEQ multiplex PCR; TCRdb's copy has only in-frame clones and lacks some. The data show around 1.5 million clones, 95% to 99% seen once. Sequenced input: naive CD4+ T cells sorted from blood. Subset reported: CD45RA+ positively selected. The receptors originated from a man aged 25-40 years in good health.

This chain links TRBV7-8 with TRBJ2-7, with 8 bases matching TRBD1. CDR3 length equals 14 residues. V trimming: 1 base; J trimming: 3 bases; junction bases outside the gene matches: 2. CDR1 and CDR2 from the germline V gene are SGHVS and FQNEAQ. The CDR3 loop is CASSLVGTGYEQYF. DNA of the CDR3: TGTGCCAGCAGCTTAGTGGGGACAGGCTACGAGCAGTACTTC.

This chain connects TRBV18 to TRBJ2-7; 14 bases map to TRBD2. CDR1 and CDR2 (germline): KGHSH, LQKENI. V shed 8 bases and J 6 bases; nucleotides not matched to a gene: 6. The CDR3 has 14 amino acids. Here the CDR3 DNA reads TGTGCCAGCCGGGGACTAGCGGGAGAGGGCGAGCAGTACTTC. This translates into CASRGLAGEGEQYF.

The chain recombines TRBV28 with TRBJ1-2; 8 bases align to TRBD1. The CDR3 length is 13 residues. Germline V CDR1 and CDR2: MDHEN, SYDVKM. Trimming removed 5 bases from V and 3 bases from J; junction bases left unmatched: 2. CDR3 sequence reads: CASSPGQDYGYTF. CDR3 DNA: TGTGCCAGCAGTCCGGGACAGGACTATGGCTACACCTTC.

The chain couples TRBV5-8 to TRBJ1-5; D perhaps matches TRBD1 (5 bases). The ends were cut back, 4 bases at V and 1 base at J, with 12 bases in the middle. Germline CDR1 is SGHTS and CDR2 is YDEGEE. The CDR3 length is 15 residues. DNA of the CDR3: TGTGCCAGCAGCCAAGACAGAAAAAGCAATCAGCCCCAGCATTTT. Protein product: CASSQDRKSNQPQHF.

The rearrangement uses TRBV11-2 and TRBJ1-5; D ambiguous. Trimming stripped 5 bases from V and 5 bases from J, with 1 base between. The CDR3 has 10 residues. Germline V gives CDR1 SGHAT, CDR2 FQNNGV. CDR3 in amino acids: CASSHQPQHF. For the CDR3, the DNA is TGTGCCAGCAGCCATCAGCCCCAGCATTTT. Drawing the rest from reference TRBV11-2 and TRBJ1-5, the complete variable domain is EAGVAQSPRYKIIEKRQSVAFWCNPISGHATLYWYQQILGQGPKLLIQFQNNGVVDDSQLPKDRFSAERLKGVDSTLKIQPAKLEDSAVYLCASSHQPQHFGDGTRLSIL.

The chain joins TRBV28 to TRBJ2-1; no firm D call. The CDR3 contains 14 residues. Trimming stripped 5 bases from V and 4 bases from J, with 12 bases between. Germline CDR1 and CDR2: MDHEN and SYDVKM. This CDR3 is CASSPYRRYNEQFF. The CDR3 DNA reads as TGTGCCAGCAGTCCCTACCGCCGTTACAATGAGCAGTTCTTC.

V is TRBV6-5 and J is TRBJ2-7; D uncertain. CDR1 and CDR2 from the germline V gene are MNHEY and SVGAGI. V lost 6 bases and J lost 0, with 15 bases in between. This CDR3 is 15 amino acids long. The CDR3 DNA follows: TGTGCCAGCAGCCCCACCCTACAGACCTCCTACGAGCAGTACTTC. This gives the protein CASSPTLQTSYEQYF.

With regard to this clone: This specimen includes other DNA sequences encoding the same CDR3. V gene TRBV28 combines with J gene TRBJ2-1; the D gene is possibly TRBD2 (7 bases). The V and J ends lost 6 bases and 4 bases respectively, with 16 bases between them. CDR3 size: 15 residues. The germline V gene has CDR1 MDHEN and CDR2 SYDVKM. The CDR3 coding sequence is TGTGCCAGCAGCCGAGGGGGGGGCGCGTACAATGAGCAGTTCTTC. This gives the protein CASSRGGGAYNEQFF.

The chain links TRBV18 to TRBJ2-2; perhaps TRBD2 as D (5 bases). Germline V CDR1 and CDR2: KGHSH, LQKENI. This CDR3 contains 15 residues. The ends were cut back, 3 bases at V and 5 bases at J, with 13 bases in the middle. CDR3 sequence: CASSPARGVTGELFF. The CDR3 nucleotides are TGTGCCAGCTCACCCGCTCGGGGTGTGACCGGGGAGCTGTTTTTT.

The chain couples TRBV7-2 to TRBJ2-3; 7 positions match TRBD2. From germline, CDR1 is SGHTA and CDR2 FQGNSA. The CDR3 runs to 13 residues. With 1 base clipped from V and 8 bases from J, the junction kept 3 bases outside the gene matches. The CDR3 DNA sequence: TGTGCCAGCAGCTTAGGAGGACTAGTTACGCAGTATTTT. It yields the protein CASSLGGLVTQYF. Full variable domain (missing parts from reference TRBV7-2 and TRBJ2-3): GAGVSQSPSNKVTEKGKDVELRCDPISGHTALYWYRQSLGQGLEFLIYFQGNSAPDKSGLPSDRFSAERTGGSVSTLTIQRTQQEDSAVYLCASSLGGLVTQYFGPGTRLTVL.

The genes are TRBV29-1 and TRBJ2-5, with D unresolved. V was trimmed by 3 bases and J by 0 bases, leaving 5 bases between them. The CDR3 runs to 12 residues. The V gene's germline CDR1 is SQVTM and CDR2 ANQGSEA. The CDR3 loop reads CSVDRNQETQYF. The CDR3 DNA reads as TGCAGCGTTGACAGGAACCAAGAGACCCAGTACTTC.

This clone was observed a single time. The gene calls are TRBV5-1 and TRBJ1-5; tentatively, D is TRBD1 (5 bases). CDR3 length: 14 amino acids. Trimming took off 4 bases at V and 4 bases at J, with 12 bases between the two ends. CDR1 is SGHRS and CDR2 is YFSETQ in the germline V gene. The CDR3 spells CASSEGGANQPQHF. The CDR3 bases are TGCGCCAGCAGCGAGGGAGGGGCGAATCAGCCCCAGCATTTT.

V usage is TRBV19 and J usage is TRBJ2-1, with a weak D call TRBD2 (6 bases). Between the trimmed V and J ends, which lost 4 bases and 3 bases, there was a span of 13 bases. The CDR3 is 15 residues long. Germline CDR1 and CDR2: LNHDA and SQIVND (reference sequence). CDR3 DNA sequence: TGTGCCAGTAGTACCCCCCGGGGGTTCTACAATGAGCAGTTCTTC. Translated, it gives CASSTPRGFYNEQFF.

This rearrangement joins TRBV5-4 to TRBJ2-3; perhaps TRBD1 as D (6 bases). Germline CDR1 SGHNT, CDR2 YYREEE (reference sequence). The CDR3 is 16 residues long. Trimming left V 4 bases short and J 2 bases short, with 17 bases between. The CDR3, as DNA: TGTGCCAGCAGCCGATTCCAGGGGTCGATCACAGATACGCAGTATTTT. It codes for CASSRFQGSITDTQYF.

V gene TRBV2 combines with J gene TRBJ2-2; D remains unclear. Germline CDR1 is SNHLY and CDR2 is FYNNEI. The CDR3 extends over 17 amino acids. V lost 7 bases and J 1 base, leaving 19 bases between the germline ends. CDR3 in amino acids: CASTDLRHQRNTGELFF. The CDR3 DNA sequence: TGTGCCAGCACGGATCTACGACATCAGCGGAACACCGGGGAGCTGTTTTTT. The full variable domain, completed using reference TRBV2 and TRBJ2-2, is EPEVTQTPSHQVTQMGQEVILRCVPISNHLYFYWYRQILGQKVEFLVSFYNNEISEKSEIFDDQFSVERPDGSNFTLKIRSTKLEDSAMYFCASTDLRHQRNTGELFFGEGSRLTVL.

This chain uses TRBV27 with TRBJ1-1; D gene uncertain. The germline CDR1 and CDR2 sequences are MNHEY and SMNVEV (reference sequence). The CDR3 length is 14 residues. Trimming cost V 8 bases and J 1 base, with 14 bases left between them. The CDR3 coding sequence is TGTGCCAGCCGTGCCTTCGACCGGAACACTGAAGCTTTCTTT. Translating it yields CASRAFDRNTEAFF.

The V and J genes are TRBV5-4 and TRBJ2-3; D is perhaps TRBD2 (6 bases). The CDR3 is made up of 16 amino acids. Germline lookup yields CDR1 SGHNT and CDR2 YYREEE (reference sequence). The germline V and J ends were trimmed by 2 bases and 0 bases, with 13 bases remaining between them. The CDR3 region has the DNA TGTGCCAGCAGCTTTTCTGTGCGGGGTAGCACAGATACGCAGTATTTT. Translation: CASSFSVRGSTDTQYF.

The chain couples TRBV9 to TRBJ2-1, with no clear D. V lost 0 bases to trimming and J lost 8 bases, with 15 bases between them. This CDR3 comprises 15 residues. Germline V gene sequence: CDR1 SGDLS, CDR2 YYNGEE. As DNA, the CDR3 is TGTGCCAGCAGCGTAGCTTATAAGGGTCTCCATGAGCAGTTCTTC. Encoded protein: CASSVAYKGLHEQFF.

The V gene is TRBV28, the J gene TRBJ2-3; D may be TRBD1 (6 bases). The germline V gene has CDR1 MDHEN and CDR2 SYDVKM. Trimming pared 4 bases from V and 0 bases from J, leaving 11 bases between. The CDR3 is 15 residues long. CDR3 in DNA: TGTGCCAGCAGTTCCACAGGGACGAGCACAGATACGCAGTATTTT. Translating it yields CASSSTGTSTDTQYF.